In its sample, the clone carrying this TCR beta chain was seen many times. Antigen specificity is unknown. These data come from a study of CD8+CD57+ T cells in acquired aplastic anemia. As for the study in general: The average for DNA from sorted CD4+ and CD8+ cells was roughly 3 ug. CD4+ reads averaged about 10 million in healthy donors.

Overall study findings and caveats: Between patients and controls, 25 to 30 CD8+ CDR3 sequences were found in common. Levels of CD8+ Simpson's diversity were not significantly distinct in patients versus controls.

The CDR3 spans 14 residues. Germline CDR1 is SGHTA and CDR2 is FQGNSA. V was shortened by 0 bases and J by 10 bases, with 10 bases between the two germline ends. Genomic DNA provided the template from which TCR beta VDJ and CDR3 profiles were obtained. TCRdb used MiXCR to reprocess the reads, holding one entry per CDR3 protein. Counted here are about 190,000 distinct CDR3 sequences, around 50% occurring once; the ten biggest clones make up more than 15%. The origin of this receptor is a human donor in good health, serving as a control. The V call is TRBV7-2, the J call TRBJ1-6; D is uncertain. Sample: sorted CD4+, CD8+, or CD8+CD57+ T cells (not recorded which) from PBMCs. In DNA, the CDR3 is TGTGCCAGCAGCTTAGCGTTGAGGCGCTCACCCCTCCACTTT. Its protein is CASSLALRRSPLHF. The variable domain in full, completed from reference TRBV7-2 and TRBJ1-6, reads GAGVSQSPSNKVTEKGKDVELRCDPISGHTALYWYRQSLGQGLEFLIYFQGNSAPDKSGLPSDRFSAERTGGSVSTLTIQRTQQEDSAVYLCASSLALRRSPLHFGNGTRLTVT.